Below are 12 T cell receptor beta chains sequenced from a single sample in a study of human T cells and chemical hapten exposure. MiXCR, run by TCRdb on the RACE reads, gives a single entry per CDR3 protein. The data hold about 30,000 distinct CDR3 sequences, with approximately 10% observed a single time. Time point noted: pre-sensitization, week 0. Treatment of the sample: therapeutic diphenylcyclopropenone sensitization with weekly scalp DPC. Total RNA extraction was carried out from unfractionated whole blood. The sample was whole blood, taken in connection with sensitization to the hapten diphenylcyclopropenone (DPC). The source of these receptors is a man over 45 with alopecia areata. Some clones in this sample may be carry-over from other donors' samples.

This clonotype has a handful of counts. The chain uses TRBV28 and TRBJ1-1; D not resolved. The CDR3 covers 13 residues. Deletions cut 3 bases from V and 5 bases from J, with 10 bases between. Per germline, CDR1 MDHEN and CDR2 SYDVKM. This chain's CDR3 is CASSFPGKTEAFF. The CDR3, as DNA: TGTGCCAGCAGTTTTCCGGGGAAAACTGAAGCTTTCTTT.

This clonotype appeared many times. The CDR3 loop reads CASSGSSSKQFF. CDR3 sequence (DNA): TGTGCCAGCAGCGGGAGTTCTAGTAAGCAGTTCTTC. The chain employs TRBV7-3 and TRBJ2-1; the D gene is possibly TRBD2 (5 bases). Germline V gene lookup returns CDR1 SGHTA and CDR2 FQGTGA. The CDR3 loop spans 12 amino acids. Trimming shortened V by 5 bases and J by 11 bases, and 13 bases separated the two germline ends. Full variable domain (remainder filled in from reference TRBV7-3 and TRBJ2-1): GAGVSQTPSNKVTEKGKYVELRCDPISGHTALYWYRQSLGQGPEFLIYFQGTGAADDSGLPNDRFFAVRPEGSVSTLKIQRTERGDSAVYLCASSGSSSKQFFGPGTRLTVL.

V is TRBV9 and J is TRBJ2-3; maybe TRBD2 (5 bases). Germline V gene data show CDR1 as SGDLS and CDR2 as YYNGEE. V dropped 4 bases and J dropped 0 bases, with 15 bases sitting between them. The CDR3 is 16 amino acids. The CDR3 DNA is TGTGCCAGCAGCCCCCTGGCGCGGGCTAGCACAGATACGCAGTATTTT. As protein: CASSPLARASTDTQYF.

This clonotype was detected ten times or more. V usage is TRBV10-2 and J usage is TRBJ2-7, with TRBD1 identical over 8 bases. Germline CDR1 and CDR2: WSHSY and SAAADI. CDR3 length: 14 residues. V was pared by 9 bases and J by 1 base, with 8 bases of the junction left unmatched. CDR3 bases: TGCGCCAGTCGGGACAGGCTGACATCCTACGAGCAGTACTTC. Translated: CASRDRLTSYEQYF.

This clonotype was seen a handful of times. The chain joins TRBV7-6 to TRBJ2-1; TRBD2 agrees at 9 bases. The CDR3 has 15 amino acids. Germline V gives CDR1 SGHVS, CDR2 FNYEAQ. V was clipped by 1 base and J by 6 bases; unmatched bases: 4. In DNA, the CDR3 is TGTGCCAGCAGCTTAGTCGCGCGGGAGGGCAATGAGCAGTTCTTC. Its translation is CASSLVAREGNEQFF.

CDR3 in DNA: TGTGCCATCAGTGGGGGGGACTTAGTATCCTACGAGCAGTACTTC. It translates to CAISGGDLVSYEQYF. The chain couples TRBV10-3 to TRBJ2-7; D possibly corresponds to TRBD2 (6 bases). Germline-derived CDR1 and CDR2 are ENHRY and SYGVKD. V was shortened by 4 bases and J by 1 base, with 14 bases between the two germline ends. CDR3 length equals 15 residues.

This clonotype was detected only a few times. The chain combines TRBV29-1 with TRBJ2-7; D unclear. The CDR3 length is 12 residues. Trimming took off 1 base at V and 5 bases at J, with 9 bases between the two ends. Germline V gives CDR1 SQVTM, CDR2 ANQGSEA. This CDR3 is CSVEARFNEQYF. CDR3 DNA sequence: TGCAGCGTTGAAGCCAGATTCAACGAGCAGTACTTC.

This clonotype was counted between two and nine times. DNA of the CDR3: TGTGCCAGCAGTTTGGTCCGGCTCAGGGCTTACAATGAGCAGTTCTTC. Its protein is CASSLVRLRAYNEQFF. The V gene is TRBV12-3 or TRBV12-4, the J gene TRBJ2-1, with TRBD1 as a possible D gene (5 bases). V lost 3 bases, J lost 4 bases, and 16 bases lay in between. The CDR3 spans 16 residues.

A note on this clonotype: A much larger clone is a single base away; this may be a read error. This sequence joins TRBV6-2 or TRBV6-3 and TRBJ2-4; no firm D call. There are 18 residues in the CDR3. CDR1 MNHEY and CDR2 SVGEGT come from the germline V gene. The V end lost 0 bases, the J end lost 0 bases, and 15 bases lay between the germline ends. DNA of the CDR3: TGTGCCAGCAGTTACTCGATATTTGTGTCGCTAGCCAAAAACATTCAGTACTTC. This sequence encodes CASSYSIFVSLAKNIQYF.

This clonotype was observed many times. This sequence joins TRBV6-2 or TRBV6-3 and TRBJ2-1, with D maybe TRBD2 (6 bases). The CDR3 contains 14 residues. The V gene lost 2 bases and the J gene lost 2 bases, with 7 bases spanning the gap. Germline V gene sequence: CDR1 MNHEY, CDR2 SVGEGT. The DNA for the CDR3 is TGTGCCAGCAGTTACCGCGGGGCCTACAATGAGCAGTTCTTC. Protein: CASSYRGAYNEQFF.

This clonotype was seen repeatedly, ten times or more. The chain employs TRBV11-2 and TRBJ2-1, with TRBD2 matching 10 bases. The CDR3 covers 15 residues. The trim removed 0 bases at V and 9 bases at J, leaving 5 bases unmatched. In germline, CDR1 is SGHAT, CDR2 FQNNGV. The CDR3 reads CASSLDLAGDGEQFF. CDR3 coding DNA: TGTGCCAGCAGCTTAGACCTAGCGGGAGACGGTGAGCAGTTCTTC.

This clonotype was seen at least ten times. The chain joins TRBV6-1 to TRBJ1-4; TRBD1 aligns across 9 bases. Germline loops: CDR1 MNHNS, CDR2 SASEGT. The CDR3 is made up of 13 amino acids. J was trimmed by 10 bases and V by 6 bases; bases with no gene match: 6. The CDR3 spells CASSSGQGTKLFF. In nucleotides, the CDR3 is TGTGCCAGCAGCTCGGGACAGGGAACAAAACTGTTTTTT.